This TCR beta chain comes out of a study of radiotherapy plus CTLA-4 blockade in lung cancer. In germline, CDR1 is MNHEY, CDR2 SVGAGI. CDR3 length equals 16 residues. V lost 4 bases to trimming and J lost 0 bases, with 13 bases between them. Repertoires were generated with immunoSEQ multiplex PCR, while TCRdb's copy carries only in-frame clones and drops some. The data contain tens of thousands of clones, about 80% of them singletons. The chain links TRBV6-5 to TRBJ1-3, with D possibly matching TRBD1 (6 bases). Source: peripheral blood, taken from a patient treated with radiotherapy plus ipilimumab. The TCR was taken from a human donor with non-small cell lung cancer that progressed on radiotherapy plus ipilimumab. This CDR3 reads CASSSGQLLSGNTIYF. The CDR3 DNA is TGTGCCAGCAGTTCAGGACAGCTCCTCTCTGGAAACACCATATATTTT.